This T cell receptor (beta chain) derives from a study of blood T cell repertoires in COVID-19. On the study more broadly: There were acute and convalescent COVID-19 samples, and they came from the United States, Italy and Spain. In each case, the material was cDNA or gDNA derived from T cells, B-cell-depleted T cells, or PBMCs.

CDR3 length equals 18 residues. Trimming cost V 5 bases and J 0 bases; bases outside gene matches: 13. Germline assignment: CDR1 PRHDT and CDR2 FYEKMQ (reference sequence). Per the study methods: Amplified reference gene primers provided the basis for estimating nucleated cell counts. Measured with immunoSEQ multiplex PCR; TCRdb has only the in-frame clones, and not every one. The V and J calls and clone size were taken over from that table, and D and trimming were inferred from the DNA. The data contain about 200,000 clones, roughly nine tenths of them singletons. The chain uses TRBV13 and TRBJ1-2; 9 bases are shared with TRBD1. The sequenced sample consisted of peripheral blood. This TCR came from a woman between 50 and 59 years old with acute or convalescent COVID-19. The CDR3 region is CASSRIRDRVVTNYGYTF. In nucleotides, the CDR3 is TGTGCCAGCAGCAGAATCCGGGACAGGGTTGTTACTAACTATGGCTACACCTTC. Full variable domain (remainder filled in from reference TRBV13 and TRBJ1-2): AAGVIQSPRHLIKEKRETATLKCYPIPRHDTVYWYQQGPGQDPQFLISFYEKMQSDKGSIPDRFSAQQFSDYHSELNMSSLELGDSALYFCASSRIRDRVVTNYGYTFGSGTRLTVV.